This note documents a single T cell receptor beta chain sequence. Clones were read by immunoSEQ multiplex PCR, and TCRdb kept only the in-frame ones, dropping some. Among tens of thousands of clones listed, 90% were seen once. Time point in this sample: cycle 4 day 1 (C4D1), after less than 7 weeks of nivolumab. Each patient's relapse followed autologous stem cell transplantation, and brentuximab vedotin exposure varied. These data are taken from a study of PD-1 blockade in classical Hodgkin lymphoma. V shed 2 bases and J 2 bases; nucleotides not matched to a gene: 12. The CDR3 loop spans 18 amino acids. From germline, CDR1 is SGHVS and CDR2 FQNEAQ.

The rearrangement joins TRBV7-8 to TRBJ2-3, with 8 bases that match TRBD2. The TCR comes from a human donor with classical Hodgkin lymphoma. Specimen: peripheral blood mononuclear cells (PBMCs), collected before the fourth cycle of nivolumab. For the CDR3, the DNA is TGTGCCAGCAGCTTACCCTGGGGACTAGTTAGTCCCACAGATACGCAGTATTTT. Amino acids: CASSLPWGLVSPTDTQYF.